The 14 T cell receptor beta chains below were found in one sample sequenced in a study of early T cells in non-severe SARS-CoV-2 infection. TCRdb re-called the 5' RACE reads through MiXCR, storing one row per CDR3 protein. In the table there are 25,000 to 35,000 distinct CDR3 sequences, roughly 3% of which are singletons. The material sequenced was whole blood. The receptors here all came from an adult who was a healthcare worker with PCR-confirmed SARS-CoV-2 infection or an uninfected control (not recorded which).

This clonotype was detected many times. This rearrangement joins TRBV20-1 to TRBJ2-7; D is undetermined. This CDR3 has 16 residues. The V end was cut by 6 bases, the J end by 2 bases, with 23 bases between. Germline assignment: CDR1 DFQATT and CDR2 SNEGSKA (reference sequence). DNA for the CDR3: TGCAGTGCAACCATATTGGAACGAAGCGAACCCTACGAGCAGTACGTC. Translation gives CSATILERSEPYEQYV.

This clonotype was observed a few times. The genes are TRBV4-2 and TRBJ2-1; D gene unclear. V gave up 0 bases and J gave up 10 bases, with 10 bases separating them. CDR1 LGHNA and CDR2 YNFKEQ come from the germline V gene. The CDR3 extends over 13 amino acids. The CDR3 sequence: CASSQDRAPEQFF. The DNA of the CDR3 is TGTGCCAGCAGCCAAGATCGAGCACCCGAGCAGTTCTTC.

This clonotype was observed at least ten times. The rearrangement uses TRBV12-3 or TRBV12-4 and TRBJ1-5, with D possibly being TRBD1 (6 bases). V was pared by 6 bases and J by 10 bases, with 16 bases between. This CDR3 is 13 amino acids long. The CDR3 nucleotides are TGTGCCAGCAGAAGGGACACCGGGGAACCCCAGCATTTT. It translates to CASRRDTGEPQHF.

This clonotype was observed a few times. V and J are TRBV15 and TRBJ1-3, with D maybe TRBD1 (5 bases). CDR3 size: 14 residues. V was pared by 5 bases and J by 2 bases, with 10 bases between. Germline lookup yields CDR1 LNHNV and CDR2 YYDKDF (reference sequence). The CDR3, as DNA: TGTGCCACCAGCCTGAGGGGCACTGGAAACACCATATATTTT. Amino acid sequence: CATSLRGTGNTIYF.

This clonotype was observed at least ten times. The CDR3 DNA sequence: TGCAGCGCCGACGGGGGGGTGGATGGCACTGAAGCTTTCTTT. Protein sequence: CSADGGVDGTEAFF. The rearrangement links TRBV29-1 to TRBJ1-1, with D perhaps TRBD1 (5 bases). V lost 7 bases, J lost 4 bases, and 19 bases lay in between. From germline, CDR1 is SQVTM and CDR2 ANQGSEA. The CDR3 spans 14 residues.

The sample holds many counts of this clonotype. The chain has TRBV7-3 and TRBJ2-2, with 8 bases aligning to TRBD1. The J segment lost 6 bases and the V segment lost 2 bases, leaving 8 bases of the junction unmatched. The CDR3 consists of 16 residues. Germline CDR1 reads SGHTA; CDR2 reads FQGTGA. The CDR3 is CASSLRSPGGSGELFF. CDR3 nucleotide sequence: TGTGCCAGCAGCTTACGTTCTCCAGGGGGCTCCGGGGAGCTGTTTTTT.

CDR3 protein: CASSQERGQLNNQPQHF. Here the CDR3 DNA reads TGCGCCAGCAGCCAAGAACGTGGGCAGCTCAACAATCAGCCCCAGCATTTT. The rearrangement joins TRBV4-1 to TRBJ1-5; D gene unclear. The CDR3 loop spans 17 amino acids. Germline-derived CDR1 and CDR2 are MGHRA and YSYEKL. V lost 0 bases and J 3 bases, leaving 15 bases between the germline ends.

This clonotype was counted many times. The chain couples TRBV5-1 to TRBJ2-1, with TRBD2 matching 12 bases. This CDR3 has 16 amino acids. Germline V lookup: CDR1 SGHRS, CDR2 YFSETQ. The V gene end was trimmed by 7 bases and the J gene end by 7 bases; junction bases not matched to a gene: 12. CDR3: CASGHQTSGGRNEQFF. In nucleotides, the CDR3 is TGCGCCAGCGGCCACCAGACTAGCGGGGGTAGGAATGAGCAGTTCTTC.

Many counts were recorded for this clonotype. The chain links TRBV5-1 to TRBJ1-1; unclear D gene. Trimming pared 9 bases from V and 1 base from J, leaving 13 bases between. Germline CDR1 is SGHRS and CDR2 is YFSETQ. This CDR3 has 13 residues. The CDR3 DNA sequence: TGCGCCACCCGGACGGAGGAGAACACTGAAGCTTTCTTT. This translates into CATRTEENTEAFF.

This clonotype was detected many times. V usage is TRBV19 and J usage is TRBJ1-5; unclear D gene. Deletions cut 5 bases from V and 0 bases from J, with 11 bases between. The CDR3 spans 15 residues. CDR1 is LNHDA and CDR2 is SQIVND in the germline V gene (reference sequence). The CDR3: CASSLYKNSNQPQHF. The CDR3 DNA reads as TGTGCCAGTAGTCTTTACAAGAATAGCAATCAGCCCCAGCATTTT. Filled out from reference TRBV19 and TRBJ1-5, the complete variable domain reads DGGITQSPKYLFRKEGQNVTLSCEQNLNHDAMYWYRQDPGQGLRLIYYSQIVNDFQKGDIAEGYSVSREKKESFPLTVTSAQKNPTAFYLCASSLYKNSNQPQHFGDGTRLSIL.

This clonotype came up many times. The chain links TRBV6-2 or TRBV6-3 to TRBJ2-7; D is uncertain. Trimming cost V 6 bases and J 3 bases, with 9 bases left between them. Germline values: CDR1 MNHEY, CDR2 SVGEGT. The CDR3 runs to 12 residues. Here the CDR3 DNA reads TGTGCCAGCAGAGACGACGGCTACGAGCAGTACGTC. Translated: CASRDDGYEQYV.

There are many counts of this clonotype. The genes are TRBV6-5 and TRBJ2-7; perhaps TRBD1 as D (7 bases). Germline lookup yields CDR1 MNHEY and CDR2 SVGAGI. Between the trimmed V and J ends, which lost 5 bases and 6 bases, there was a span of 14 bases. The CDR3 spans 13 residues. CDR3 region: CASSPRQGGEQYV. As DNA, the CDR3 is TGTGCCAGCAGTCCCCGCCAGGGGGGCGAGCAGTACGTC.

This clonotype showed up many times. The CDR3 sequence: CASSDSRGGSSYNSPLHF. The CDR3 DNA is TGTGCCAGCAGTGACTCGAGGGGGGGGAGCTCCTATAATTCACCCCTCCACTTT. The chain links TRBV6-4 to TRBJ1-6, with D tentatively TRBD1 (6 bases). Trimming stripped 0 bases from V and 0 bases from J, with 12 bases between. CDR3 length equals 18 residues. CDR1 and CDR2 (germline): MRHNA, SNTAGT.

This clonotype was found many times. V gene TRBV7-3 combines with J gene TRBJ1-1; 7 bases line up with TRBD1. The CDR3 is 13 residues long. CDR1 SGHTA and CDR2 FQGTGA come from the germline V gene. The trim removed 5 bases at V and 1 base at J, leaving 1 base unmatched. Here the CDR3 reads CASSPGGNTEAFF. CDR3 DNA sequence: TGTGCCAGCAGCCCAGGGGGGAACACTGAAGCTTTCTTT. Variable domain in full (rest from reference TRBV7-3 and TRBJ1-1): GAGVSQTPSNKVTEKGKYVELRCDPISGHTALYWYRQSLGQGPEFLIYFQGTGAADDSGLPNDRFFAVRPEGSVSTLKIQRTERGDSAVYLCASSPGGNTEAFFGQGTRLTVV.